This entry is about one T cell receptor (beta chain). These data belong to a study of regulatory T cells in long-lasting Graves disease. Study-level background: Graves' patients who were just diagnosed had used antithyroid drugs for under 3 months.

Time point of the sample: newly diagnosed GD, antithyroid drugs for less than 3 months. PBMCs provided the RNA from which the TCR library was made. Diagnosis followed American Thyroid Association guidelines for Graves' disease. Construction of TCR beta libraries relied on iRepertoire HTBI primers and on Arm-PCR targeting CDR3 regions. TCRdb called the multiplex PCR reads again in MiXCR, with one record for every CDR3 protein. The table records some 350,000 distinct CDR3 sequences, about 16% of them present only once. The CDR3 is made up of 17 amino acids. CDR1 and CDR2 from the germline V gene are LGHDT and YNNKEL (reference sequence). V was clipped by 0 bases and J by 6 bases; unmatched bases: 9. These data also formed part of another study, on T cells in Graves' hyperthyroidism and ophthalmopathy. This second report adds: TCR CDR3 underwent first-round RT-PCR with the HTBI primer set.

The sequencing here drew on peripheral blood mononuclear cells (PBMCs), taken at new diagnosis, from a patient treated with antithyroid drugs. This clonotype was obtained from a woman under 30 with Graves disease. V gene TRBV3-1 combines with J gene TRBJ2-5, with 11 bases lining up with TRBD2. CDR3 amino acids: CASSQERLAGGQKTQYF. CDR3 nucleotides: TGTGCCAGCAGCCAAGAAAGGCTAGCGGGGGGTCAAAAGACCCAGTACTTC.